This entry features one TCR beta chain sequence. As originally analysed: Amplified reference gene primers provided the basis for estimating nucleated cell counts. Sequenced by immunoSEQ multiplex PCR; TCRdb stores in-frame clones only, minus some. V and J calls and clone size are as listed in that table; D and trimming were resolved from the DNA. The sample lists fewer than 350,000 clones; approximately 83% were seen once. The data originate from a study of blood T cell repertoires in COVID-19. Study in general: There were acute and convalescent COVID-19 samples, and they came from the United States, Italy and Spain. Sources were T cells, B-cell-depleted T cells, or PBMCs; the material itself was cDNA or gDNA.

This CDR3 spans 13 amino acids. V was clipped by 6 bases and J by 5 bases, with 14 bases between them. Germline CDR1 SGHDT, CDR2 YYEEEE. The sample consisted of peripheral blood. This clonotype was sampled from a woman aged 30 to 39 who had recovered from COVID-19. The chain couples TRBV5-6 to TRBJ1-2, with D possibly being TRBD1 (6 bases). CDR3 coding DNA: TGTGCCAGCAAACCGGCACAGGGATATGGCTACACCTTC. Translated, it gives CASKPAQGYGYTF.